This passage covers 12 T cell receptor beta chains from one sample sequenced in a study of Ad26.COV2.S vaccination and SARS-CoV-2 variants. Treatment in this sample: around 19 received Ad26.COV2.S at low or high dose, single or two shots; about 5 received placebo; per-sample allocation not given. Sampling happened 63 days after the first vaccine or placebo injection. Method: immunoSEQ multiplex PCR; TCRdb's copy keeps in-frame clones and lacks some. The repertoire holds 350,000 to 500,000 clones, 80% to 95% seen once, with 9% to 15% in the top ten. This material consisted of peripheral blood, taken in a trial of Ad26.COV2.S vaccine versus placebo. The receptors here all came from a person aged 18-65 years who received the Ad26.COV2.S COVID-19 vaccine or a placebo.

This clone appeared once. The chain recombines TRBV3-1 (or the pseudogene TRBV3-2) with TRBJ2-7; no definite D call. The germline V gene has CDR1 LGHDT and CDR2 YNNKEL (reference sequence). The germline V and J ends were trimmed by 4 bases and 5 bases, with 15 bases remaining between them. CDR3 length: 14 amino acids. CDR3: CASSLGLTSHEQYF. The CDR3 DNA reads TGTGCCAGCAGCCTTGGCCTGACCTCTCACGAGCAGTACTTC.

The chain couples TRBV11-2 to TRBJ2-7; weak D call: TRBD2 (5 bases). CDR1 and CDR2 from the germline V gene are SGHAT and FQNNGV. The CDR3 runs to 14 residues. V lost 5 bases to trimming and J lost 3 bases, with 14 bases between them. DNA for the CDR3: TGTGCCAGCAGCCCCCCCTCTGGAGGCTACGAGCAGTACTTC. Amino acid sequence: CASSPPSGGYEQYF.

The CDR3 bases are TGTGCCAGCAGCCCTTACAACACTGAAGCTTTCTTT. This translates into CASSPYNTEAFF. This chain connects TRBV5-5 to TRBJ1-1; D not certain. Trimming removed 4 bases at V and 2 bases at J, with 6 bases between. The CDR3 is made up of 12 amino acids. CDR1 and CDR2 (germline): SGHKS, YYEKEE (reference sequence). Combining the CDR3 with reference TRBV5-5 and TRBJ1-1 gives the whole variable domain DAGVTQSPTHLIKTRGQQVTLRCSPISGHKSVSWYQQVLGQGPQFIFQYYEKEERGRGNFPDRFSARQFPNYSSELNVNALLLGDSALYLCASSPYNTEAFFGQGTRLTVV.

The chain recombines TRBV6-5 with TRBJ1-1, with D tentatively TRBD1 (5 bases). With 6 bases removed from V and 3 bases from J, the gap between germline ends came to 17 bases. The CDR3 covers 15 residues. The germline V gene has CDR1 MNHEY and CDR2 SVGAGI. The CDR3 sequence is CASRKGRGLYTEAFF. CDR3 DNA: TGTGCCAGCAGGAAGGGGAGGGGTTTGTACACTGAAGCTTTCTTT.

There are a few counts of this clone. The V and J genes are TRBV19 and TRBJ1-1; no definite D call. CDR1 is LNHDA and CDR2 is SQIVND in the germline V gene (reference sequence). This CDR3 region has 13 residues. Trimming stripped 5 bases from V and 1 base from J, with 8 bases between. This CDR3 reads CASSQQTNTEAFF. The CDR3 DNA is TGTGCCAGTAGTCAGCAGACGAACACTGAAGCTTTCTTT.

The chain employs TRBV27 and TRBJ2-7; D call uncertain. Trimming took off 3 bases at V and 3 bases at J, with 12 bases between the two ends. Per germline, CDR1 MNHEY and CDR2 SMNVEV (reference sequence). The CDR3 sequence is 14 residues long. This chain's CDR3 is CASSFASSGYEQYF. The CDR3 bases are TGTGCCAGCAGTTTTGCGTCGTCGGGCTACGAGCAGTACTTC.

This rearrangement joins TRBV9 to TRBJ2-7; no definite D call. The germline V gene has CDR1 SGDLS and CDR2 YYNGEE. This CDR3 comprises 14 residues. Trimming took 4 bases from V and 2 from J, leaving 13 bases between them. The CDR3 sequence: CASSPGRPPYEQYF. The DNA of the CDR3 is TGTGCCAGCAGCCCAGGACGTCCCCCCTACGAGCAGTACTTC.

The chain combines TRBV6-2 or TRBV6-3 with TRBJ2-3; D uncertain. Germline V CDR1 and CDR2: MNHEY, SVGEGT. Trimming cost V 6 bases and J 4 bases, with 8 bases left between them. The length of the CDR3 is 12 residues. In DNA form, the CDR3 reads TGTGCCAGCAGCCAGGTTGCAGATACGCAGTATTTT. Protein: CASSQVADTQYF.

V gene TRBV19 combines with J gene TRBJ2-7; 8 nucleotides line up with TRBD2. Germline-derived CDR1 and CDR2 are LNHDA and SQIVND (reference sequence). This CDR3 has 15 amino acids. The J segment lost 5 bases and the V segment lost 4 bases, leaving 10 bases of the junction unmatched. The CDR3 reads CASSTIAGPLDEQYF. CDR3 DNA: TGTGCCAGTAGTACCATAGCGGGACCACTAGACGAGCAGTACTTC.

The chain employs TRBV7-2 and TRBJ2-1; TRBD2 matches at 9 bases. CDR3 size: 15 residues. V dropped 5 bases and J dropped 4; count of bases not matched to a gene: 6. CDR1 is SGHTA and CDR2 is FQGNSA in the germline V gene. Written as DNA, the CDR3 is TGTGCCAGCAGCCGTCCGACTAGCGGATACAATGAGCAGTTCTTC. Translation: CASSRPTSGYNEQFF. Filled out from reference TRBV7-2 and TRBJ2-1, the complete variable domain reads GAGVSQSPSNKVTEKGKDVELRCDPISGHTALYWYRQSLGQGLEFLIYFQGNSAPDKSGLPSDRFSAERTGGSVSTLTIQRTQQEDSAVYLCASSRPTSGYNEQFFGPGTRLTVL.

The V and J genes are TRBV5-1 and TRBJ1-4, with D perhaps matching TRBD1 (6 bases). The CDR3 covers 15 residues. Germline V CDR1 and CDR2: SGHRS, YFSETQ. V was cut by 1 base and J by 5 bases, with 12 bases left in between. The CDR3 reads CASSLTPGENEKLFF. CDR3 sequence (DNA): TGCGCCAGCAGCTTGACGCCAGGGGAGAATGAAAAACTGTTTTTT.

V gene TRBV11-2 combines with J gene TRBJ2-3; 10 bases align to TRBD2. The CDR3 runs 17 residues. With V trimmed by 0 bases and J by 5 bases, 8 bases remained unmatched. Germline assignment: CDR1 SGHAT and CDR2 FQNNGV. CDR3 nucleotides: TGTGCCAGCAGCTTAGAGAGAGCGGGAGGGCCGAAAGATACGCAGTATTTT. Translated: CASSLERAGGPKDTQYF.